This TCR beta chain comes out of a study of CD4 and CD8 cells across lung adenocarcinoma regions. The patients had localized lung adenocarcinoma, a non-small cell subtype. TCRdb recomputed calls from the PCR reads with MiXCR, one row per CDR3 protein. The sample records some 22,000 distinct CDR3 sequences, 52% being singletons. Judged by abundance, this clonotype is medium-sized (0.01 to 0.1%). Specimen: CD4+ T cells from the center of a lung tumor. This TCR derives from a male donor with lung adenocarcinoma. The CD4 and CD8 labels of this study may be unreliable.

The CDR3 DNA reads TGCGCCAGCAGCGGCCTAGCGGGAGCCGTCAGGGATACGCAGTATTTT. Amino acids: CASSGLAGAVRDTQYF. The chain has TRBV4-1 and TRBJ2-3; 10 positions agree with TRBD2. J gave up 6 bases and V 5 bases, and 11 bases lay outside the gene matches. From germline, CDR1 is MGHRA and CDR2 YSYEKL. This CDR3 spans 16 amino acids.